This T cell receptor (beta chain) was obtained from a study of control samples from healthy donors and cancer patients. The germline CDR1 and CDR2 sequences are SEHNR and FQNEAQ (reference sequence). CDR3 length equals 15 residues. The V gene lost 4 bases and the J gene lost 3 bases, with 13 bases spanning the gap. Only in-frame clones appear in the TCRdb table, and some are missing; sequencing was by immunoSEQ multiplex PCR. This table holds 140,000 to 150,000 clones, approximately 91% found once. The origin of this receptor is a man younger than 40 in good health. Sequencing was carried out using blood. The chain couples TRBV7-9 to TRBJ2-1, with D maybe TRBD2 (5 bases). The CDR3 region is CASSSTSGLYNEQFF. The CDR3 DNA follows: TGTGCCAGCAGCTCCACGAGCGGACTCTACAATGAGCAGTTCTTC.